This is a list of T cell receptor beta chains from one sample in a study of regulatory T cells in long-lasting Graves disease. TCRdb re-derived calls from the multiplex PCR reads in MiXCR, one entry per CDR3 protein. The table has approximately 360,000 distinct CDR3 sequences, about 23% seen once; the top ten hold 25% to 30%. The specimen comprised peripheral blood mononuclear cells (PBMCs), sampled when the disease was refractory, from a patient treated with antithyroid drugs. Source of these receptors: a woman between 40 and 50 years old with Graves disease. Each CDR3 is given with its conserved first and last residue. The order of the fields is D gene, J gene, V gene, clone size, CDR3 DNA, CDR3 protein. A D gene is named only where the DNA matches it firmly. Some rows have no size entry. The others give once, few or many, or a class for an expanded clone.

NA,TRBJ2-2,TRBV6-4,NA,TGTGCCAGCAGTGACGGGTCGTCGGGCGGGGAGCTGTTTTTT,CASSDGSSGGELFF
NA,TRBJ1-1,TRBV27,many,TGTGCCCCAGGGGTAACTGAAGCTTTCTTT,CAPGVTEAFF
NA,TRBJ1-5,TRBV2,many,TGTGCCAGCAGCTTACAGGGACGCAATCAGCCCCAGCATTTT,CASSLQGRNQPQHF
NA,TRBJ2-7,TRBV20-1,few,TGCAGTGCTAGAGGGGTCAGAAGCTCCTACGAGCAGTACTTC,CSARGVRSSYEQYF
NA,TRBJ2-5,TRBV7-8,many,TGTGCCAGCAGCGGGCGGCGGCTCCCTGAGACCCAGTACTTC,CASSGRRLPETQYF
NA,TRBJ1-2,TRBV12-5,many,TGTGCTAGTGGTGGGGGGACGGGACAAAACTATGGCTACACCTTC,CASGGGTGQNYGYTF
TRBD1,TRBJ1-1,TRBV7-8,NA,TGTGCCAGCAGCCAGACAGGGTCTGAAGCTTTCTTT,CASSQTGSEAFF
TRBD1,TRBJ1-1,TRBV15,NA,TGTGCCACCAGCGACGAATCAGGGGGCAGTTGGAACACTGAAGCTTTCTTT,CATSDESGGSWNTEAFF
NA,TRBJ1-5,TRBV29-1,many,TGCAGCGTTGTTTTGGGGTTCAATCAGCCCCAGCATTTT,CSVVLGFNQPQHF
NA,TRBJ1-4,TRBV6-1,few,TGTGCCAGCAGTGACTTGGGGGTAAAACTGTTTTTT,CASSDLGVKLFF
TRBD2,TRBJ2-3,TRBV12-3/TRBV12-4,few,TGTGCCAGCAGTCCCAGGCCCGGGACTAGGAGCACAGATACGCAGTATTTT,CASSPRPGTRSTDTQYF
NA,TRBJ2-5,TRBV7-8,NA,TGTGCCAGCAGCTTCAACCAAGGGACCTTTCGGGGAGAGACCCAGTACTTC,CASSFNQGTFRGETQYF
TRBD1,TRBJ1-1,TRBV5-1,few,TGCGCCAGCAGCCACGGGACAGCGAACACTGAAGCTTTCTTT,CASSHGTANTEAFF
NA,TRBJ1-1,TRBV29-1,NA,TGCAGCGTTATCGGGAGAACAAACACTGAAGCTTTCTTT,CSVIGRTNTEAFF
TRBD2,TRBJ2-2,TRBV2,many,TGTGCCACTACCATGGGGGGGTGGCGACTGAACACCGGGGAGCTGTTTTTT,CATTMGGWRLNTGELFF
TRBD2,TRBJ2-7,TRBV10-3,many,TGTGCCATCACAGCGGGAGAGAACCACGAGCAGTACTTC,CAITAGENHEQYF
TRBD2,TRBJ2-3,TRBV3-1,NA,TGTGCCAGCAGCCTAAGCGGGACTCCTCCCGATACGCAGTATTTT,CASSLSGTPPDTQYF
TRBD1,TRBJ1-5,TRBV28,many,TGTGCCAGCAGGTTTACAGGGGCCAGCAATCAGCCCCAGCATTTT,CASRFTGASNQPQHF
TRBD1,TRBJ1-4,TRBV2,NA,TGTGCCACCGCCCGGGACAGGGGGAGTGAAAAACTGTTTTTT,CATARDRGSEKLFF
NA,TRBJ1-3,TRBV28,few,TGTGCCAGCAGCTTCCGGGGGCCTTCTGGAAACACCATATATTTT,CASSFRGPSGNTIYF
TRBD2,TRBJ2-7,TRBV10-3,many,TGTGCCATCGCGAGGGACTACTCCTACGAGCAGTACTTC,CAIARDYSYEQYF
NA,TRBJ1-5,TRBV6-2/TRBV6-3,few,TGTGCCAGCAGTTACTACGAGAATCAGCCCCAGCATTTT,CASSYYENQPQHF
TRBD1,TRBJ1-6,TRBV29-1,NA,TGCAGCGGGTTGACGACAGGGCGTAGTAATTCACCCCTCCACTTT,CSGLTTGRSNSPLHF
TRBD2,TRBJ2-3,TRBV20-1,few,TGCAGTGCAACCGGGACTAGCGGGAGAGGGAATACGCAGTATTTT,CSATGTSGRGNTQYF
TRBD1,TRBJ1-1,TRBV20-1,few,TGCAGTGCTAAGAGGACAGGGATGAACACTGAAGCTTTCTTT,CSAKRTGMNTEAFF